The clone carrying this TCR beta chain came up many times. The antigen remains unidentified. This CDR3 is built from 12 residues. Trimming shortened V by 5 bases and J by 10 bases, and 11 bases separated the two germline ends. Per the germline V gene, CDR1 is LNHNV and CDR2 is YYDKDF (reference sequence). Molecular barcoding with unique molecular identifiers was used for the TCRbeta library. TCRdb analysed the PCR reads with MiXCR anew, one entry per CDR3 protein. The sample has 250,000 or so distinct CDR3 sequences; 6.5% to 9% are singletons. This entry comes from a study of T-cell reconstitution after alpha-beta-depleted transplantation in children. Overall study findings and caveats: Some patients' high day-60 TCRbeta diversity was traced to surviving recipient T cells and thymic progenitors. Expanded clones from the graft, numbering several hundred, reportedly supplied alpha-beta T cells about two months after transplant. T-cell numbers and diversity one year post-transplant derived largely from freshly generated T cells.

The starting material was PBMCs, mostly from graft donor cells, obtained 180 days after TCRalphabeta/CD19-depleted stem cell transplant. This chain links TRBV15 with TRBJ1-4; tentative D call: TRBD1 (5 bases). This receptor was identified in a male patient younger than 18 who had a stem cell transplant for acute lymphoblastic leukemia, so the T cells may come from the graft donor. DNA for the CDR3: TGTGCCACCAGCGACAGCACTGGAAAACTGTTTTTT. Its translation is CATSDSTGKLFF.